This T cell receptor beta chain was documented in a study of control samples from healthy donors and cancer patients. Profiling relied on immunoSEQ multiplex PCR, and the TCRdb table lists in-frame clones only, not all of them. The sample carries around 80,000 clones, more than 75% recorded once. The sample taken for sequencing was blood. The sequence derives from a man aged 45-60 years in good health.

The CDR3 reads CASSFQSSTDTQYF. In nucleotides, the CDR3 is TGCGCCAGCAGCTTCCAGTCTAGCACAGATACGCAGTATTTT. The J gene is TRBJ2-3, the V gene TRBV5-1, with no clear D. The CDR3 loop spans 14 amino acids. Per the germline V gene, CDR1 is SGHRS and CDR2 is YFSETQ. V was shortened by 2 bases and J by 0 bases, with 7 bases between the two germline ends. Full variable domain (outside the CDR3, taken from reference TRBV5-1 and TRBJ2-3): KAGVTQTPRYLIKTRGQQVTLSCSPISGHRSVSWYQQTPGQGLQFLFEYFSETQRNKGNFPGRFSGRQFSNSRSEMNVSTLELGDSALYLCASSFQSSTDTQYFGPGTRLTVL.